This TCR beta chain was sequenced during a study of CD8 T cells in ankylosing spondylitis. Findings and limits, study-wide: A motif of eight or nine highly homologous TCR beta variants was seen as apparently characteristic of ankylosing spondylitis blood. As for the disease-linked clones, they showed a CD8+ phenotype and occurred at relatively low frequencies in peripheral blood. Significant enrichment of disease-linked clones was reportedly seen in matched ankylosing spondylitis synovial fluid.

Quantitative 5'-RACE with molecular barcodes generated TCR beta libraries. TCRdb used MiXCR to reprocess the 5' RACE reads, holding one entry per CDR3 protein. The sample has hundreds of thousands of distinct CDR3 sequences, around 11% seen once; the top ten hold approximately 0.5%. This clonotype was counted only a few times. Its target is unknown. This CDR3 is built from 17 residues. Trimming at V came to 5 bases and at J to 6 bases, leaving 9 bases not matched to a gene. Germline V gene sequence: CDR1 MNHEY, CDR2 SMNVEV (reference sequence). The rearrangement uses TRBV27 and TRBJ2-1; 14 bases are a match to TRBD2. The TCR was taken from a male donor with ankylosing spondylitis. What was sequenced was blood, either unsorted or a sorted T cell fraction (not recorded which). CDR3 in amino acids: CASSLRLAGGPGNEQFF. In DNA, the CDR3 is TGTGCCAGCAGTCTTCGACTAGCGGGAGGGCCGGGCAATGAGCAGTTCTTC.